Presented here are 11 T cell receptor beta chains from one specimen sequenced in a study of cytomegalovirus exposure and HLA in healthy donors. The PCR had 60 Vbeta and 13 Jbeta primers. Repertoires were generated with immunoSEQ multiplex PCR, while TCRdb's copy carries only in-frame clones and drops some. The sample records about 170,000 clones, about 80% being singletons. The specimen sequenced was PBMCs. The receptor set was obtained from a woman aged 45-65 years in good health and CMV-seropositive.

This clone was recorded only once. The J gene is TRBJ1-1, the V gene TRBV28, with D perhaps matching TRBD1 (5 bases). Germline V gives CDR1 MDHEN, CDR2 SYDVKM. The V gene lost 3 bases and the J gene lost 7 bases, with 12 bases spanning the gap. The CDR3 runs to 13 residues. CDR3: CASSFTGADEAFF. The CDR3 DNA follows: TGTGCCAGCAGTTTTACAGGAGCTGATGAAGCTTTCTTT.

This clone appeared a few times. The CDR3 nucleotides are TGTGCCAGCTCAGCGGGACTAGCGGGAGGATCCGGGGCCAACGTCCTGACTTTC. This translates into CASSAGLAGGSGANVLTF. The chain has TRBV18 and TRBJ2-6; 15 nucleotides agree with TRBD2. The CDR3 extends over 18 amino acids. CDR1 KGHSH and CDR2 LQKENI come from the germline V gene. The V segment lost 5 bases and the J segment 4 bases; nucleotides outside the gene matches: 6.

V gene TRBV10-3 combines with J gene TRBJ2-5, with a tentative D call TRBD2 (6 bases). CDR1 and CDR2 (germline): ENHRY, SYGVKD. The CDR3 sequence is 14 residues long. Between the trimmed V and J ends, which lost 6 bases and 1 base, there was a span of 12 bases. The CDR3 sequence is CAIRGGELQETQYF. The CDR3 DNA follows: TGTGCCATCAGGGGCGGGGAACTCCAAGAGACCCAGTACTTC.

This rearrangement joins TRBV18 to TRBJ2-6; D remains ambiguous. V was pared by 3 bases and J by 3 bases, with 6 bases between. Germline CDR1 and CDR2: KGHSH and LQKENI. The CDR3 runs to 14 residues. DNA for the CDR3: TGTGCCAGCTCACCCCCCAATGGGGCCAACGTCCTGACTTTC. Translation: CASSPPNGANVLTF.

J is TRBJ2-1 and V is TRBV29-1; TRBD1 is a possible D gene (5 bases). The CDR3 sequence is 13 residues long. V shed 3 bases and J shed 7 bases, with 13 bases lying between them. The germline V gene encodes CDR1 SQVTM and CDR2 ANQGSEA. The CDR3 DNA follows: TGCAGCGTTGATGACAGTAGCAGAAATGAGCAGTTCTTC. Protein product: CSVDDSSRNEQFF.

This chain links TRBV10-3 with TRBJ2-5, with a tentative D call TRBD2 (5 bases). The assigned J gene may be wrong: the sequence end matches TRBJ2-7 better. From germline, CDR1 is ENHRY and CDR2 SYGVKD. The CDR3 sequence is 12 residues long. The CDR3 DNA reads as TGTGCCATCAGTTCAGGAGGCTACGAGCAGTACTTC. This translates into CAISSGGYEQYF.

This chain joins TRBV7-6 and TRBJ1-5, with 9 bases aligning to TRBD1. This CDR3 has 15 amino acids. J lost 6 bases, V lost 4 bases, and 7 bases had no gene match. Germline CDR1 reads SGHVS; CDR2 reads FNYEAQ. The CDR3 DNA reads TGTGCCAGCAGCTCGACAGGGGGTATGGCTCAGCCCCAGCATTTT. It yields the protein CASSSTGGMAQPQHF.

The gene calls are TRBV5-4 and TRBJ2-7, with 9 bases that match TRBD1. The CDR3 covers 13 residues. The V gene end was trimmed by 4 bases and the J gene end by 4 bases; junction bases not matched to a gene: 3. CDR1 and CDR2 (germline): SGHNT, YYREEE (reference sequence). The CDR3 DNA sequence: TGTGCCAGCAGCCGGGACAGGGCGTACGAGCAGTACTTC. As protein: CASSRDRAYEQYF.

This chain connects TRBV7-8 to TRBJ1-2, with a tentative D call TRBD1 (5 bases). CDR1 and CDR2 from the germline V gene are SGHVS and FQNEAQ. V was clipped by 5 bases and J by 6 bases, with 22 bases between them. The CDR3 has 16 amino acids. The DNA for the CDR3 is TGTGCCAGCAGCCTTGGGGGGGGTGAGTCATTCAATGGCTACACCTTC. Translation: CASSLGGGESFNGYTF.

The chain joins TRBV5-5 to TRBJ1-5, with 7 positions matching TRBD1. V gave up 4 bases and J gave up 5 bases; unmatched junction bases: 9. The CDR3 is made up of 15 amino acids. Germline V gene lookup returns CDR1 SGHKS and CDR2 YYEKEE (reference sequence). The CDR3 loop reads CASSMTGLGDQPQHF. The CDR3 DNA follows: TGTGCCAGCAGCATGACAGGGTTGGGCGATCAGCCCCAGCATTTT.

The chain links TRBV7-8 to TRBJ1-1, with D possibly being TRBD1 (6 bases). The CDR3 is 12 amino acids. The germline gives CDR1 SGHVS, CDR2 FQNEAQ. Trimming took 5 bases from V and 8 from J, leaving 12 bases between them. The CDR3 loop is CASSPPQGEAFF. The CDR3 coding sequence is TGTGCCAGCAGCCCACCCCAGGGGGAAGCTTTCTTT.